Shown below are 31 T cell receptor beta chains from a single sample sequenced in a study of blood T cell repertoires in COVID-19. The assay was immunoSEQ multiplex PCR, and TCRdb's table has in-frame clones only and misses some. Counted here are 100,000 to 120,000 clones, around three quarters occurring once; the ten biggest clones make up about 7.1%. Specimen: peripheral blood. The receptor set was obtained from a woman in her sixties or seventies with acute or convalescent COVID-19.

The chain combines TRBV5-1 with TRBJ2-4; tentatively, D is TRBD1 (6 bases). In germline, CDR1 is SGHRS, CDR2 YFSETQ. V was trimmed by 2 bases and J by 7 bases, leaving 19 bases between them. This CDR3 is 16 amino acids long. The chain's CDR3 is CASSFTPQGKINIQYF. In nucleotides, the CDR3 is TGCGCCAGCAGCTTCACACCACAGGGTAAAATCAACATTCAGTACTTC.

The V gene is TRBV7-6, the J gene TRBJ1-1; no clear D. The germline V gene has CDR1 SGHVS and CDR2 FNYEAQ. Trimming shortened V by 5 bases and J by 5 bases, and 9 bases separated the two germline ends. This CDR3 has 12 amino acids. CDR3 bases: TGTGCCAGCAGCCCAGACATGACTGAAGCTTTCTTT. Residues: CASSPDMTEAFF.

The chain is built from TRBV5-4 and TRBJ1-1, with D possibly matching TRBD1 (6 bases). Germline CDR1 reads SGHNT; CDR2 reads YYREEE (reference sequence). V gave up 4 bases and J gave up 4 bases, with 14 bases separating them. CDR3 length equals 14 residues. CDR3 loop: CASSADSKATEAFF. The CDR3 DNA reads as TGTGCCAGCAGCGCGGACAGCAAAGCCACTGAAGCTTTCTTT.

The gene calls are TRBV19 and TRBJ2-2, with D perhaps TRBD1 (5 bases). The CDR3 contains 14 residues. In germline, CDR1 is LNHDA, CDR2 SQIVND (reference sequence). The ends were cut back, 3 bases at V and 4 bases at J, with 9 bases in the middle. The CDR3 DNA follows: TGTGCCAGTAGTATCCGGCAGGGCACCGGGGAGCTGTTTTTT. Its translation: CASSIRQGTGELFF. The whole variable domain, remainder taken from reference TRBV19 and TRBJ2-2, is DGGITQSPKYLFRKEGQNVTLSCEQNLNHDAMYWYRQDPGQGLRLIYYSQIVNDFQKGDIAEGYSVSREKKESFPLTVTSAQKNPTAFYLCASSIRQGTGELFFGEGSRLTVL.

This rearrangement joins TRBV18 to TRBJ1-1, with 7 bases that match TRBD1. V shed 3 bases, J shed 7 bases, and the junction held 20 bases outside the gene matches. CDR3 size: 18 residues. Germline V gene sequence: CDR1 KGHSH, CDR2 LQKENI. CDR3 protein: CASSPSLQGRWGDGEAFF. The DNA of the CDR3 is TGTGCCAGCTCACCGTCGCTACAGGGGCGGTGGGGGGACGGTGAAGCTTTCTTT.

This rearrangement joins TRBV9 to TRBJ1-2, with D possibly being TRBD1 (5 bases). CDR3 length: 12 amino acids. Germline V gives CDR1 SGDLS, CDR2 YYNGEE. V was cut by 7 bases and J by 8 bases, with 15 bases left in between. This CDR3 is CASAGTHGGYTF. The DNA of the CDR3 is TGTGCCAGCGCAGGGACTCACGGCGGCTACACCTTC.

V and J are TRBV29-1 and TRBJ1-4; 9 nucleotides match TRBD1. Per germline, CDR1 SQVTM and CDR2 ANQGSEA. This CDR3 comprises 17 residues. Germline trimming cut 6 bases from V and 0 bases from J; bases unmatched to any gene: 11. CDR3 nucleotides: TGCAGCGTGGGAACAGGGGGCGGGTACTCAACTAATGAAAAACTGTTTTTT. It specifies CSVGTGGGYSTNEKLFF. The full variable domain, rest sourced from reference TRBV29-1 and TRBJ1-4, is SAVISQKPSRDICQRGTSLTIQCQVDSQVTMMFWYRQQPGQSLTLIATANQGSEATYESGFVIDKFPISRPNLTFSTLTVSNMSPEDSSIYLCSVGTGGGYSTNEKLFFGSGTQLSVL.

This clone has a single count. J is TRBJ1-5 and V is TRBV5-1; D not certain. Germline-derived CDR1 and CDR2 are SGHRS and YFSETQ. The ends were cut back, 0 bases at V and 1 base at J, with 8 bases in the middle. The CDR3 contains 15 residues. CDR3 nucleotides: TGCGCCAGCAGCTTGGCCGGGTACAGCAATCAGCCCCAGCATTTT. Translated: CASSLAGYSNQPQHF.

This sequence joins TRBV11-3 and TRBJ2-3; 8 bases are shared with TRBD2. J gave up 6 bases and V 6 bases, and 8 bases lay outside the gene matches. Germline-derived CDR1 and CDR2 are SGHNT and YENEEA. This CDR3 is 14 amino acids long. CDR3 loop: CASSPGGAGDTQYF. In nucleotides, the CDR3 is TGTGCCAGCAGTCCCGGGGGGGCCGGGGATACGCAGTATTTT.

CDR3 protein: CASTPQDRGHGYTF. As DNA, the CDR3 is TGTGCCAGCACCCCCCAGGACAGGGGGCATGGCTACACCTTC. This sequence joins TRBV9 and TRBJ1-2, with TRBD1 matching 11 bases. The CDR3 length is 14 residues. Unmatched junction bases numbered 7, after V lost 6 bases and J lost 6 bases. The germline CDR1 and CDR2 sequences are SGDLS and YYNGEE.

The chain couples TRBV7-2 to TRBJ2-3; possibly TRBD2 for D (6 bases). This CDR3 contains 16 residues. Trimming took off 4 bases at V and 1 base at J, with 15 bases between the two ends. Germline CDR1 and CDR2: SGHTA and FQGNSA. The CDR3 sequence is CASSSPGLLRTDTQYF. As DNA, the CDR3 is TGTGCCAGCAGCTCTCCGGGACTGCTACGCACAGATACGCAGTATTTT.

This sequence joins TRBV7-8 and TRBJ1-2, with D possibly matching TRBD1 (5 bases). This CDR3 is built from 15 residues. CDR1 SGHVS and CDR2 FQNEAQ come from the germline V gene. With 5 bases removed from V and 6 bases from J, the gap between germline ends came to 19 bases. The CDR3 region is CASSPSMSIGDGYTF. Written as DNA, the CDR3 is TGTGCCAGCAGCCCTAGTATGAGTATAGGGGATGGCTACACCTTC.

This chain joins TRBV7-2 and TRBJ1-3; D not certain. Looked up from germline, CDR1 is SGHTA and CDR2 is FQGNSA. This CDR3 is 15 amino acids long. Between the trimmed V and J ends, which lost 0 bases and 1 base, there was a span of 7 bases. CDR3 bases: TGTGCCAGCAGCTTAGCAACGGGGTCTGGAAACACCATATATTTT. This codes for CASSLATGSGNTIYF.

The chain uses TRBV10-1 and TRBJ1-2; no clear D. Germline CDR1 WNHNN, CDR2 SYGVQD (reference sequence). V lost 3 bases and J 2 bases, leaving 7 bases between the germline ends. The CDR3 extends over 13 amino acids. The CDR3 DNA is TGCGCCAGCAGTGACAGGCAGAACTATGGCTACACCTTC. Translating gives CASSDRQNYGYTF.

Comment on this clone: This sample includes further DNA sequences coding for the same CDR3. The chain couples TRBV6-5 to TRBJ1-1; D may be TRBD1 (5 bases). The germline CDR1 and CDR2 sequences are MNHEY and SVGAGI. Trimming removed 2 bases from V and 5 bases from J, with 9 bases in between. The CDR3 is made up of 13 amino acids. In DNA form, the CDR3 reads TGTGCCAGCAGTTACGGACGGGGGACTGAAGCTTTCTTT. Translated: CASSYGRGTEAFF.

This chain uses TRBV2 with TRBJ2-7, with 9 bases fitting TRBD2. The CDR3 is 15 residues long. V gave up 6 bases and J gave up 7 bases; unmatched junction bases: 13. Looked up from germline, CDR1 is SNHLY and CDR2 is FYNNEI. CDR3 amino acids: CASRKGGLASYEQYF. The CDR3 DNA reads as TGTGCCAGCAGGAAAGGCGGACTAGCGTCGTATGAGCAGTACTTC.

This rearrangement joins TRBV5-1 to TRBJ1-6; no clear D. V was cut by 5 bases and J by 7 bases, with 13 bases left in between. The germline V gene has CDR1 SGHRS and CDR2 YFSETQ. This CDR3 has 14 residues. The CDR3 sequence is CASREGFDNSPLHF. The CDR3 DNA sequence: TGCGCCAGCAGAGAGGGATTTGACAATTCACCCCTCCACTTT. The full variable domain, in which reference TRBV5-1 and TRBJ1-6 provide the parts outside the CDR3, is KAGVTQTPRYLIKTRGQQVTLSCSPISGHRSVSWYQQTPGQGLQFLFEYFSETQRNKGNFPGRFSGRQFSNSRSEMNVSTLELGDSALYLCASREGFDNSPLHFGNGTRLTVT.

CDR3: CASSTGQKQEDTQYF. The CDR3, as DNA: TGTGCCAGTTCGACCGGACAGAAACAGGAAGATACGCAGTATTTT. This rearrangement joins TRBV2 to TRBJ2-3; D perhaps matches TRBD1 (6 bases). Trimming removed 9 bases from V and 5 bases from J, with 21 bases in between. The CDR3 runs 15 residues. Germline V gene data show CDR1 as SNHLY and CDR2 as FYNNEI.

The CDR3 spells CASSYQGGYTEAFF. The CDR3 nucleotides are TGTGCCAGCAGTTACCAGGGGGGATACACTGAAGCTTTCTTT. The gene calls are TRBV6-5 and TRBJ1-1, with TRBD1 identical over 7 bases. The CDR3 loop spans 14 amino acids. The germline gives CDR1 MNHEY, CDR2 SVGAGI. V lost 2 bases to trimming and J lost 3 bases; unmatched junction nucleotides: 3.

This chain uses TRBV16 with TRBJ1-2, with 7 bases lining up with TRBD1. The CDR3 is 13 residues long. Per the germline V gene, CDR1 is KGHSY and CDR2 is FQNENV. V gave up 4 bases and J gave up 6 bases; unmatched junction bases: 5. CDR3 DNA sequence: TGTGCCAGCAGCCCCGGGACAGCCCATGGCTACACCTTC. Protein product: CASSPGTAHGYTF.

The chain is built from TRBV5-1 and TRBJ1-2; a possible D gene is TRBD1 (5 bases). The CDR3 has 12 amino acids. V lost 7 bases and J lost 1, with 8 bases in between. Germline lookup yields CDR1 SGHRS and CDR2 YFSETQ. The CDR3 is CASRQLNYGYTF. The CDR3 nucleotides read TGCGCCAGCCGACAGCTTAACTATGGCTACACCTTC.

The chain recombines TRBV4-1 with TRBJ2-6; no firm D call. Germline lookup yields CDR1 MGHRA and CDR2 YSYEKL. The CDR3 is 18 residues long. Between the trimmed V and J ends, which lost 1 base and 0 bases, there was a span of 13 bases. CDR3 protein: CASSQGFAYTSGANVLTF. CDR3 DNA: TGCGCCAGCAGCCAAGGGTTCGCCTATACCTCTGGGGCCAACGTCCTGACTTTC.

This chain links TRBV25-1 with TRBJ2-2; D possibly corresponds to TRBD1 (6 bases). The CDR3 loop spans 17 amino acids. Trimming took off 4 bases at V and 4 bases at J, with 19 bases between the two ends. The V gene's germline CDR1 is MGHDK and CDR2 SYGVNS. The CDR3 DNA sequence: TGTGCCAGCAGTGCCGAGACAGGCCATCCGCTCACCGGGGAGCTGTTTTTT. This encodes CASSAETGHPLTGELFF.

The V gene is TRBV20-1, the J gene TRBJ1-2; D unresolved. The CDR3 has 9 amino acids. Germline-derived CDR1 and CDR2 are DFQATT and SNEGSKA (reference sequence). V was pared by 4 bases and J by 5 bases, with 2 bases between. The CDR3: CSATYGYTF. CDR3 nucleotides: TGCAGTGCTACTTATGGCTACACCTTC.

This sequence joins TRBV11-1 and TRBJ1-1; D may be TRBD1 (5 bases). Trimming pared 3 bases from V and 3 bases from J, leaving 11 bases between. Germline CDR1 reads SGHAT; CDR2 reads FQDESV (reference sequence). CDR3 length equals 14 residues. The CDR3 DNA is TGTGCCAGCAGCTTGGGAGGGGTCGACACTGAAGCTTTCTTT. It encodes CASSLGGVDTEAFF.

The chain uses TRBV19 and TRBJ2-1; TRBD2 agrees at 9 bases. This CDR3 comprises 15 residues. Germline assignment: CDR1 LNHDA and CDR2 SQIVND (reference sequence). V shed 6 bases, J shed 7 bases, and the junction held 10 bases outside the gene matches. As DNA, the CDR3 is TGTGCCAGTAGGCTAGCGGGGTTGGTTGGTAATGAGCAGTTCTTC. This gives the protein CASRLAGLVGNEQFF.

This rearrangement joins TRBV7-9 to TRBJ2-7; D perhaps matches TRBD2 (6 bases). The CDR3 has 14 amino acids. V dropped 5 bases and J dropped 1 base, with 12 bases sitting between them. Germline V CDR1 and CDR2: SEHNR, FQNEAQ (reference sequence). The CDR3 region is CASSIPGTSYEQYF. In nucleotides, the CDR3 is TGTGCCAGCAGCATTCCCGGGACTTCCTACGAGCAGTACTTC. The full variable domain, its missing parts supplied by reference TRBV7-9 and TRBJ2-7, is DTGVSQNPRHKITKRGQNVTFRCDPISEHNRLYWYRQTLGQGPEFLTYFQNEAQLEKSRLLSDRFSAERPKGSFSTLEIQRTEQGDSAMYLCASSIPGTSYEQYFGPGTRLTVT.

The chain is built from TRBV10-3 and TRBJ1-1; weak D call: TRBD1 (6 bases). CDR1 is ENHRY, CDR2 SYGVKD, per germline. V was clipped by 6 bases and J by 5 bases, with 13 bases between them. There are 13 residues in the CDR3. The CDR3 is CAIRQGFATEAFF. In DNA, the CDR3 is TGTGCCATCAGACAGGGTTTTGCGACTGAAGCTTTCTTT.

The sample holds a few counts of this clone. The V gene is TRBV28, the J gene TRBJ2-5, with a weak D call TRBD2 (6 bases). Germline V gene data show CDR1 as MDHEN and CDR2 as SYDVKM. Trimming removed 5 bases at V and 5 bases at J, with 21 bases between. This CDR3 spans 16 amino acids. CDR3 coding DNA: TGTGCCAGCAGTCTCATTCAGAGTTGGGCGGGGGAGACCCAGTACTTC. Protein sequence: CASSLIQSWAGETQYF.

This clone showed up many times. V usage is TRBV30 and J usage is TRBJ1-2; 12 nucleotides agree with TRBD1. Germline CDR1 is GTSNPN and CDR2 is SVGIG (reference sequence). After removal of 3 bases from V and 8 bases from J, the junction contained 1 base not matched to a gene. This CDR3 spans 12 amino acids. The CDR3 protein is CAWSGTGGGYTF. DNA of the CDR3: TGTGCCTGGAGCGGGACAGGGGGCGGCTACACCTTC.

The chain combines TRBV7-8 with TRBJ1-2; TRBD1 agrees at 9 bases. CDR1 is SGHVS, CDR2 FQNEAQ, per germline. The CDR3 sequence is 15 residues long. With V trimmed by 2 bases and J by 6 bases, 7 bases remained unmatched. The CDR3 spells CASSLLGTGFNGYTF. The CDR3 nucleotides are TGTGCCAGCAGCTTATTAGGGACAGGGTTCAATGGCTACACCTTC.